This TCR beta chain was sequenced during a study of blood T cell dynamics during melanoma immunotherapy. Profiled with immunoSEQ multiplex PCR; TCRdb holds only in-frame clones, not every one. Of around 160 clones detected, approximately 89% appear once; the ten largest clones hold just under 10%. Time point defined: week 3, after first cycle of checkpoint inhibitor. Sequenced here: cell-free DNA from blood, sampled from a patient treated with checkpoint blockade. The origin of this receptor is a human donor with melanoma.

CDR3 nucleotide sequence: TGTGCCACCAGCAGACCTGGGGAGGGTTTAAATGAAAAACTGTTTTTT. It yields the protein CATSRPGEGLNEKLFF. The chain uses TRBV15 and TRBJ1-4; D ambiguous. In germline, CDR1 is LNHNV, CDR2 YYDKDF (reference sequence). The CDR3 is 16 amino acids. V shed 2 bases and J shed 5 bases, with 15 bases lying between them.